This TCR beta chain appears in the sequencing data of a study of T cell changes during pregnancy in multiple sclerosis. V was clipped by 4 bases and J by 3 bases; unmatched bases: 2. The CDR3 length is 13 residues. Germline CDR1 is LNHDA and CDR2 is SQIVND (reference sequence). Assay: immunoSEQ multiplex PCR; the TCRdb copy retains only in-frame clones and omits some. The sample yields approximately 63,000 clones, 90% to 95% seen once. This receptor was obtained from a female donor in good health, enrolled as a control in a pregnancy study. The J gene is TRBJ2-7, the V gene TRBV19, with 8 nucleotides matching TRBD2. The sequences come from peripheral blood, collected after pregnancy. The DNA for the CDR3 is TGTGCCAGTAGTAAGGGACTAGACTACGAGCAGTACTTC. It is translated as CASSKGLDYEQYF.